The count of the clone carrying this T cell receptor beta chain is one. Its antigen is unidentified. These data come from a study of CD8 T cells in Susac syndrome. CDR3 length: 15 amino acids. Germline-derived CDR1 and CDR2 are SGHTA and FQGNSA. J was trimmed by 5 bases and V by 3 bases; bases with no gene match: 6. Study-level results: Clonal expansion was absent from the CD4+ T cell repertoires in Susac syndrome.

An amount of RNA that ranged from about 0.45 to 1 ug was reverse transcribed with random hexamers. The immunoSEQ assay covered 54 Vbeta and 13 Jbeta segments for CDR3. TCRdb ran MiXCR on the immunoSEQ multiplex PCR reads and lists one entry per CDR3 protein. The data show around 140,000 distinct CDR3 sequences, with approximately 95% seen just once and 0.13% to 0.15% held by the top ten. Sequencing was performed on CD4+ T cells from PBMCs. This chain links TRBV7-2 with TRBJ2-3; 9 bases match TRBD2. This receptor was identified in a human donor with Susac syndrome. CDR3 sequence (DNA): TGTGCCAGCAGCTTCGTGGGACTAGCAGGAGATACGCAGTATTTT. As protein: CASSFVGLAGDTQYF.